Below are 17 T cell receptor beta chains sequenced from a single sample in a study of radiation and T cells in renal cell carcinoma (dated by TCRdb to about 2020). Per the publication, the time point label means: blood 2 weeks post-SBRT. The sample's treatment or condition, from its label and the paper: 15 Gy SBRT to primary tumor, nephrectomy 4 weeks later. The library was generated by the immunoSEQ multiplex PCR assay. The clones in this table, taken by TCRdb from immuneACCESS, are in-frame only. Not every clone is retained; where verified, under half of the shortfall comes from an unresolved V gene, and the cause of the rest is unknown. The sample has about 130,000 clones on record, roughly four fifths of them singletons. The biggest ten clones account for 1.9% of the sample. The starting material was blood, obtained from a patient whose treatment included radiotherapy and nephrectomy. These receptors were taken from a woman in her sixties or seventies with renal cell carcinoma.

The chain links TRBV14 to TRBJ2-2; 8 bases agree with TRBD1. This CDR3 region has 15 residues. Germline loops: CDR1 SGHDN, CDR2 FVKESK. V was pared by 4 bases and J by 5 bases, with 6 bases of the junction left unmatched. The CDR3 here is CASSLRTGTTGELFF. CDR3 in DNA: TGTGCCAGCAGCCTCCGGACAGGGACGACCGGGGAGCTGTTTTTT.

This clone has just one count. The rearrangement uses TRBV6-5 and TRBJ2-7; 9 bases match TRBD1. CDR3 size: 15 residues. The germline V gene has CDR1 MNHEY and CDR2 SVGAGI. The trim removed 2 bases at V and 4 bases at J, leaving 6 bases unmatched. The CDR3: CASSYQDRGPYEQYF. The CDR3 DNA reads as TGTGCCAGCAGTTACCAGGACAGGGGACCTTACGAGCAGTACTTC.

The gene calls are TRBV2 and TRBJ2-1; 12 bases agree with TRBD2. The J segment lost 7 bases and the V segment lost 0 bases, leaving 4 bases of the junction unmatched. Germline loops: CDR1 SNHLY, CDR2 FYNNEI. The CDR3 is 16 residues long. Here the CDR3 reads CASSEAASGGGNEQFF. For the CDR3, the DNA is TGTGCCAGCAGTGAAGCGGCTAGCGGGGGGGGTAATGAGCAGTTCTTC.

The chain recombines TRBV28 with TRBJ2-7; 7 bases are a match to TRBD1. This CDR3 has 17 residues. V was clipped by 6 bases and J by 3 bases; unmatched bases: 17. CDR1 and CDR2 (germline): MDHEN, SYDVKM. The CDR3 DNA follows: TGTGCCAGCAGCAGACTAATCACAGGGGTTGATAGCTACGAGCAGTACTTC. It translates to CASSRLITGVDSYEQYF.

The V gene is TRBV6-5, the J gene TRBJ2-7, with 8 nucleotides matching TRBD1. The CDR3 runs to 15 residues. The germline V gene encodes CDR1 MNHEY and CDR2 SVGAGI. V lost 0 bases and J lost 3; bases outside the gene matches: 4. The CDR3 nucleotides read TGTGCCAGCAGTTACTCGACTGACAGGGGCTACGAGCAGTACTTC. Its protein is CASSYSTDRGYEQYF.

The CDR3 nucleotides read TGCGCCAGCAGTGAGTCAGGAGTTGGGACCCAGTACTTC. Translation: CASSESGVGTQYF. The V call is TRBV10-1, the J call TRBJ2-5, with D unclear. The CDR3 contains 13 residues. In germline, CDR1 is WNHNN, CDR2 SYGVQD (reference sequence). With 0 bases removed from V and 7 bases from J, the gap between germline ends came to 9 bases.

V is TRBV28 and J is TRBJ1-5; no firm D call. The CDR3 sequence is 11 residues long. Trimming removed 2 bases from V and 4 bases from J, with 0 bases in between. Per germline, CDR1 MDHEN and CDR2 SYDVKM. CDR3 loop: CASSLNQPQHF. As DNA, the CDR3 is TGTGCCAGCAGTTTAAATCAGCCCCAGCATTTT.

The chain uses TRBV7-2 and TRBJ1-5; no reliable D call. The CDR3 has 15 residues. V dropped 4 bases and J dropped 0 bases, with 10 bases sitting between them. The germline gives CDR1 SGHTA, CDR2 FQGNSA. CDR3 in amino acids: CASSSYPYSNQPQHF. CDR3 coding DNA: TGTGCCAGCAGCTCCTACCCTTATAGCAATCAGCCCCAGCATTTT.

This chain's CDR3 is CAWIPGAGGWHEQFF. CDR3 bases: TGTGCCTGGATCCCGGGAGCGGGAGGGTGGCATGAGCAGTTCTTC. The rearrangement joins TRBV30 to TRBJ2-1; TRBD2 matches 10 bases. The CDR3 totals 15 residues. Per germline, CDR1 GTSNPN and CDR2 SVGIG (reference sequence). Trimming took 4 bases from V and 8 from J; bases not matched to a gene: 11.

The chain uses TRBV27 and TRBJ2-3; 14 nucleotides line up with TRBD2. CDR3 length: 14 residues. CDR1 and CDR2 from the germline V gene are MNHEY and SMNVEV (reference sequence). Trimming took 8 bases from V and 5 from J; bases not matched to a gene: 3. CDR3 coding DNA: TGTGCCAGCGGACTAGCGGGAGGAATAGATACGCAGTATTTT. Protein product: CASGLAGGIDTQYF.

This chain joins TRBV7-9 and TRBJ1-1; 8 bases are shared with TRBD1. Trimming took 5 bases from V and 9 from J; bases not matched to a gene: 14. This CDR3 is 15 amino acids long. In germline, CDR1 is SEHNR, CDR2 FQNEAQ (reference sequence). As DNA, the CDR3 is TGTGCCAGCAGCGCGGACAGGGACGGCGGTCGTAAAGCTTTCTTT. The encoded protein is CASSADRDGGRKAFF.

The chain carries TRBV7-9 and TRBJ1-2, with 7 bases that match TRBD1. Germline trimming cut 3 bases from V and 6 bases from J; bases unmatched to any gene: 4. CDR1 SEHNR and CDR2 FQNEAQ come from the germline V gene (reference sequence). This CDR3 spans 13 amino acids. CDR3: CASSFSTGNGYTF. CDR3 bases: TGTGCCAGCAGCTTTTCGACAGGGAATGGCTACACCTTC.

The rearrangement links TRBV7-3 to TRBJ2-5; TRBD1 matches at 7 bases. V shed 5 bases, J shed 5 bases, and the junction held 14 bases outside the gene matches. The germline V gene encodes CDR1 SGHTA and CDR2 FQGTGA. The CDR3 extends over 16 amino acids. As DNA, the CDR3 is TGTGCCAGCAGCCGAGCCACCGACAGGGTTGGGGAGACCCAGTACTTC. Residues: CASSRATDRVGETQYF.

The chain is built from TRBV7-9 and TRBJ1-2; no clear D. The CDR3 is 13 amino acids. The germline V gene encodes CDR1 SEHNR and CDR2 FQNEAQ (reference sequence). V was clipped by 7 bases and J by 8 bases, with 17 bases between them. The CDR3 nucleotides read TGTGCCAGCACCCCGACGGGTTTGGAGGGCTACACCTTC. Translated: CASTPTGLEGYTF.

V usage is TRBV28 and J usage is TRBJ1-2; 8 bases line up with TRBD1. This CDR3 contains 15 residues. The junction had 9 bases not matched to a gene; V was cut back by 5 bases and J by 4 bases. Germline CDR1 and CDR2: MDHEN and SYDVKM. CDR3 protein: CASSPNLGQGYGYTF. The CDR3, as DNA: TGTGCCAGCAGTCCAAACCTCGGACAGGGCTATGGCTACACCTTC.

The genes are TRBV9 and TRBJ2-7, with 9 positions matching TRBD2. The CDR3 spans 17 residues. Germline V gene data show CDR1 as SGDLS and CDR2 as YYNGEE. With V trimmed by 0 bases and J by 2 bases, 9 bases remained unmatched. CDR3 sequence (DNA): TGTGCCAGCAGCGTAGCCGGGACTAGCACTGTCACCTACGAGCAGTACTTC. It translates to CASSVAGTSTVTYEQYF. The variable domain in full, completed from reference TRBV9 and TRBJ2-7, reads DSGVTQTPKHLITATGQRVTLRCSPRSGDLSVYWYQQSLDQGLQFLIQYYNGEERAKGNILERFSAQQFPDLHSELNLSSLELGDSALYFCASSVAGTSTVTYEQYFGPGTRLTVT.

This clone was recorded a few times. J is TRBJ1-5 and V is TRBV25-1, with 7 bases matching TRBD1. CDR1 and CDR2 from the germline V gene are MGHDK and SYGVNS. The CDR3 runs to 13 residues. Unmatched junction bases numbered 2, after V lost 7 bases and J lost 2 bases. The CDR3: CASTGQGNQPQHF. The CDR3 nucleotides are TGTGCCAGCACTGGACAGGGCAATCAGCCCCAGCATTTT.